The rows below give T cell receptor beta chains drawn from one sample of a study of T cell repertoires in cytomegalovirus infection. TCRdb re-analysed the reads in MiXCR, keeping a single row per CDR3 protein. The sample consists of approximately 500,000 distinct CDR3 sequences, 16% of them appearing once. Input material: CD8+ T cells from PBMCs. The receptor source for this set is a human donor in good health (CMV status not recorded). Some clones in this sample may be carry-over from other donors' samples. CDR3s include the opening cysteine and the closing phenylalanine or tryptophan. A D gene is named only where the DNA matches it firmly. Clone size is shown for a subset of rows, as once, few, many or a class of expanded clone.

cdr3_length	v_call	clone_size	j_call	d_call	cdr3_aa	cdr3_nt
13	TRBV19	many	TRBJ2-7	-	CASSIGQGGEQYF	TGTGCCAGTAGTATAGGACAGGGAGGCGAGCAGTACTTC
16	TRBV27	-	TRBJ2-3	TRBD1	CASSFNRGMRTDTQYF	TGTGCCAGCAGTTTTAACAGGGGAATGAGGACAGATACGCAGTATTTT
16	TRBV24-1	few	TRBJ2-1	TRBD2	CATSGLELAGVDEQFF	TGTGCCACCAGTGGTCTCGAACTAGCGGGAGTCGATGAGCAGTTCTTC
13	TRBV20-1	-	TRBJ2-1	-	CSTRGEPYNEQFF	TGCAGTACTCGGGGTGAACCCTACAATGAGCAGTTCTTC
15	TRBV7-9	few	TRBJ1-6	TRBD1	CASSSDRGYRSPLHF	TGTGCCAGCAGCTCGGACAGGGGGTATAGGTCACCCCTCCACTTT
17	TRBV11-2	few	TRBJ1-4	-	CASSLWEGISTNEKLFF	TGTGCCAGCAGCTTATGGGAGGGGATCTCAACTAATGAAAAACTGTTTTTT
15	TRBV2	-	TRBJ1-5	TRBD1	CASRAGTGVNQPQHF	TGTGCCAGCAGAGCAGGGACAGGGGTCAATCAGCCCCAGCATTTT
13	TRBV7-8	many	TRBJ2-5	-	CATLPGVQETQYF	TGTGCCACCCTACCGGGGGTCCAAGAGACCCAGTACTTC
15	TRBV7-2	many	TRBJ1-1	-	CASSPSRGRRTEAFF	TGTGCCAGCAGCCCTAGCCGGGGGCGAAGGACTGAAGCTTTCTTT
15	TRBV7-9	many	TRBJ2-1	TRBD2	CATGESGGPSNEQFF	TGTGCCACCGGGGAGTCGGGAGGGCCCTCCAATGAGCAGTTCTTC
13	TRBV27	many	TRBJ1-1	TRBD1	CASSWTGLTEAFF	TGTGCCAGCAGTTGGACAGGGTTGACTGAAGCTTTCTTT
14	TRBV4-2	few	TRBJ2-7	TRBD2	CASSQAGGPFEQYF	TGTGCCAGCAGCCAAGCGGGAGGGCCCTTCGAGCAGTACTTC
13	TRBV29-1	few	TRBJ1-2	TRBD1	CSVEKQGAYGYTF	TGCAGCGTTGAGAAACAGGGGGCCTATGGCTACACCTTC
16	TRBV12-3/TRBV12-4	few	TRBJ2-7	TRBD2	CASSPSSGRSSYEQYF	TGTGCCAGCAGTCCGTCTAGCGGGAGGTCGTCCTACGAGCAGTACTTC
14	TRBV29-1	once	TRBJ1-3	-	CSVEGDGAGNTIYF	TGCAGCGTTGAAGGGGATGGGGCTGGAAACACCATATATTTT
13	TRBV5-1	many	TRBJ2-7	-	CASSLGSGREQYF	TGCGCCAGCAGCTTGGGTTCTGGCAGGGAGCAGTACTTC
13	TRBV19	-	TRBJ1-2	-	CASSISSIYGYTF	TGTGCCAGTAGTATTAGCAGCATCTATGGCTACACCTTC
19	TRBV7-8	many	TRBJ2-3	TRBD2	CASSPRLAGALTSTDTQYF	TGTGCCAGCAGCCCGAGACTAGCGGGGGCTTTAACTAGCACAGATACGCAGTATTTT
13	TRBV19	many	TRBJ1-1	-	CASSISRVTEAFF	TGTGCCAGTAGTATTTCCAGGGTCACTGAAGCTTTCTTT
20	TRBV11-2	-	TRBJ2-3	TRBD2	CASSLAYPSERSGGAHTQYF	TGTGCCAGCAGCTTAGCCTATCCCTCCGAGCGTAGCGGGGGGGCACATACGCAGTATTTT
14	TRBV9	-	TRBJ1-2	-	CASSVVPENYGYTF	TGTGCCAGCAGCGTAGTCCCGGAAAACTATGGCTACACCTTC
15	TRBV6-1	many	TRBJ2-7	TRBD1	CASSASRDRGFEQYF	TGTGCCAGCAGTGCGTCTCGGGACAGGGGGTTCGAGCAGTACTTC
14	TRBV12-3/TRBV12-4	few	TRBJ1-6	-	CASSDRLYNSPLHF	TGTGCCAGCAGCGACCGCCTATATAATTCACCCCTCCACTTT
16	TRBV27	many	TRBJ2-2	TRBD1	CASSPGQGPNTGELFF	TGTGCCAGCAGTCCCGGACAGGGTCCCAACACCGGGGAGCTGTTTTTT
14	TRBV27	-	TRBJ1-2	-	CASSPYSQPDGYTF	TGTGCCAGCAGCCCCTATTCACAGCCCGATGGCTACACCTTC
14	TRBV19	-	TRBJ2-5	TRBD1	CASIGQGEQETQYF	TGTGCCAGTATCGGACAGGGAGAACAAGAGACCCAGTACTTC
15	TRBV15	few	TRBJ2-1	-	CATSRETYEHNEQFF	TGTGCCACCAGCAGAGAGACATATGAGCACAATGAGCAGTTCTTC
15	TRBV5-1	few	TRBJ2-7	TRBD2	CASSWSGGEPYEQYF	TGCGCCAGCAGCTGGAGCGGGGGTGAACCCTACGAGCAGTACTTC
17	TRBV7-2	many	TRBJ2-3	-	CASSSRGSGSRNPTQYF	TGTGCCAGCAGCTCGCGAGGTTCAGGGTCAAGGAATCCTACGCAGTATTTT
14	TRBV29-1	few	TRBJ1-4	-	CSATGGRTYEKLFF	TGCAGCGCGACCGGGGGACGGACATATGAAAAACTGTTTTTT
16	TRBV4-1	many	TRBJ2-1	TRBD2	CASSLAGTSGVNEQFF	TGCGCCAGCAGCCTAGCCGGGACTAGCGGGGTTAATGAGCAGTTCTTC
17	TRBV10-3	many	TRBJ2-1	-	CAISEPRKGRAYNEQFF	TGTGCCATCAGTGAGCCGAGGAAAGGACGAGCCTACAATGAGCAGTTCTTC
16	TRBV27	many	TRBJ2-3	-	CASSLLRGPRTDTQYF	TGTGCCAGCAGTTTACTTCGGGGGCCCCGCACAGATACGCAGTATTTT
15	TRBV27	-	TRBJ2-1	TRBD2	CASSLTGGRGNEQFF	TGTGCCAGCAGTTTGACGGGGGGGCGAGGCAATGAGCAGTTCTTC
16	TRBV27	-	TRBJ2-1	TRBD1	CASGRTGGFLGDEQFF	TGTGCCAGCGGCCGGACAGGGGGCTTCCTAGGGGATGAGCAGTTCTTC
14	TRBV12-3/TRBV12-4	many	TRBJ2-1	TRBD1	CASSLGQGIAEQFF	TGTGCCAGCAGTCTGGGACAGGGGATTGCTGAGCAGTTCTTC
14	TRBV12-5	many	TRBJ2-5	-	CASGSITSWETQYF	TGTGCTAGTGGTTCGATTACTAGCTGGGAGACCCAGTACTTC
13	TRBV7-4	-	TRBJ2-5	-	CASSYGYGETQYF	TGTGCCAGCAGTTACGGATACGGAGAGACCCAGTACTTC
13	TRBV28	-	TRBJ2-7	-	CASSLRHHYEQYF	TGTGCCAGCAGTTTGAGGCACCACTACGAGCAGTACTTC
18	TRBV25-1	once	TRBJ2-7	TRBD2	CASSSGTSGRWGSYEQYF	TGTGCCAGCAGTTCCGGGACTAGCGGGAGGTGGGGCTCCTACGAGCAGTACTTC
14	TRBV4-2	-	TRBJ2-2	-	CASSQVLETGELFF	TGTGCCAGCAGCCAAGTATTGGAGACCGGGGAGCTGTTTTTT
15	TRBV27	many	TRBJ1-2	-	CASSSQQGANYGYTF	TGTGCCAGCAGTTCCCAACAGGGAGCTAACTATGGCTACACCTTC
15	TRBV12-3/TRBV12-4	many	TRBJ1-2	-	CASSLSDTHNYGYTF	TGTGCCAGCAGTTTGTCGGACACACATAACTATGGCTACACCTTC
15	TRBV19	-	TRBJ2-1	TRBD1	CASSIPGQYDNEQFF	TGTGCCAGTAGTATCCCGGGACAGTATGACAATGAGCAGTTCTTC